The 9 T cell receptor beta chains below all came from one sample that was sequenced in a study of T cell repertoires in cytomegalovirus infection. TCRdb used MiXCR to reprocess the reads, holding one entry per CDR3 protein. The sample consists of 110,000 or so distinct CDR3 sequences, roughly 31% of them appearing once. Their target antigens are unknown. Sequencing was performed on CD8+ T cells from cultured PBMCs, taken from culture after CMV antigen stimulation. The receptors come from a human donor in good health (CMV status not recorded). Some clones in this sample may be carry-over from other donors' samples.

This sequence joins TRBV7-2 and TRBJ1-1, with 8 nucleotides matching TRBD1. The CDR3 is made up of 15 amino acids. Losses at the gene ends were 4 bases for V and 5 bases for J; bases not matched to a gene: 9. Germline assignment: CDR1 SGHTA and CDR2 FQGNSA. This chain's CDR3 is CASSWRTGRITEAFF. The CDR3 bases are TGTGCCAGCAGCTGGAGGACAGGGCGGATAACTGAAGCTTTCTTT.

This clonotype was observed a handful of times. CDR3 loop: CASSSGTGYTF. The CDR3 DNA reads TGTGCCAGCAGCTCAGGGACGGGCTACACCTTC. The chain joins TRBV7-9 to TRBJ1-2; D possibly corresponds to TRBD1 (5 bases). V shed 4 bases and J shed 8 bases, with 8 bases lying between them. This CDR3 spans 11 amino acids. The germline V gene has CDR1 SEHNR and CDR2 FQNEAQ (reference sequence).

J is TRBJ2-3 and V is TRBV5-4, with D uncertain. The length of the CDR3 is 13 residues. The V end lost 3 bases, the J end lost 5 bases, and 10 bases lay between the germline ends. In germline, CDR1 is SGHNT, CDR2 YYREEE (reference sequence). The DNA of the CDR3 is TGTGCCAGCAGCTCGGGTGGACGAGATACGCAGTATTTT. Translation: CASSSGGRDTQYF. The variable domain in full, completed from reference TRBV5-4 and TRBJ2-3, reads ETGVTQSPTHLIKTRGQQVTLRCSSQSGHNTVSWYQQALGQGPQFIFQYYREEENGRGNFPPRFSGLQFPNYSSELNVNALELDDSALYLCASSSGGRDTQYFGPGTRLTVL.

This clonotype was picked up a small number of times. This chain uses TRBV7-3 with TRBJ1-2, with 10 bases identical to TRBD1. This CDR3 has 14 residues. With V trimmed by 5 bases and J by 6 bases, 6 bases remained unmatched. Per germline, CDR1 SGHTA and CDR2 FQGTGA. In DNA form, the CDR3 reads TGTGCCAGCAGCCAAGGGACAGGGGCCCATGGCTACACCTTC. It specifies CASSQGTGAHGYTF.

V gene TRBV4-1 combines with J gene TRBJ2-2; TRBD1 aligns across 12 bases. Germline assignment: CDR1 MGHRA and CDR2 YSYEKL. V dropped 0 bases and J dropped 6; count of bases not matched to a gene: 14. The CDR3 covers 20 residues. The CDR3 protein is CASSQDYGGQGAPNSGELFF. The CDR3 region has the DNA TGCGCCAGCAGCCAAGATTATGGGGGACAGGGGGCCCCCAACTCCGGGGAGCTGTTTTTT.

This clonotype was seen only a few times. V and J are TRBV7-2 and TRBJ2-7; a possible D gene is TRBD2 (6 bases). The CDR3 extends over 18 amino acids. Trimming took off 0 bases at V and 1 base at J, with 19 bases between the two ends. Germline CDR1 SGHTA, CDR2 FQGNSA. CDR3: CASSLASRGGQYSYEQYF. The CDR3 region has the DNA TGTGCCAGCAGCTTAGCATCTCGGGGAGGCCAGTATTCCTACGAGCAGTACTTC.

This clonotype was counted many times. DNA for the CDR3: TGTGCCAGCAGCTTGGACAGGGTTGTGGGTGAGCAGTTCTTC. As protein: CASSLDRVVGEQFF. This chain links TRBV7-8 with TRBJ2-1; TRBD1 matches at 8 bases. With 3 bases clipped from V and 9 bases from J, the junction kept 7 bases outside the gene matches. The CDR3 covers 14 residues. Germline V gene lookup returns CDR1 SGHVS and CDR2 FQNEAQ.

This clonotype was detected a few times. The chain has TRBV7-6 and TRBJ2-2; the match to TRBD2 covers 8 bases. Germline CDR1 and CDR2: SGHVS and FNYEAQ. This CDR3 contains 16 residues. J gave up 4 bases and V 5 bases, and 9 bases lay outside the gene matches. CDR3 in DNA: TGTGCCAGCAGCCCTCCCGCCCGGGGGGGCACCGGGGAGCTGTTTTTT. Protein: CASSPPARGGTGELFF.

This clonotype was counted many times. This sequence joins TRBV6-2 or TRBV6-3 and TRBJ1-5; D might be TRBD1 (5 bases). There are 14 residues in the CDR3. Germline V lookup: CDR1 MNHEY, CDR2 SVGEGT. V was shortened by 1 base and J by 6 bases, with 10 bases between the two germline ends. Written as DNA, the CDR3 is TGTGCCAGCAGTTACTGGCTTCAGGGTCAGCCCCAGCATTTT. Its translation is CASSYWLQGQPQHF.